The 15 T cell receptor beta chains listed next were all sequenced from one sample in a study of control samples from healthy donors and cancer patients. The table came from immunoSEQ multiplex PCR; TCRdb's copy has only in-frame clones and leaves some out. The table lists some 120,000 clones, 75% to 90% of them singletons. Source material: PBMCs. The receptors come from a woman aged 45-59 years with colorectal cancer.

The table lists this clone with a few counts. V usage is TRBV20-1 and J usage is TRBJ1-5, with a possible D match to TRBD1 (5 bases). The CDR3 is made up of 16 amino acids. CDR1 and CDR2 from the germline V gene are DFQATT and SNEGSKA (reference sequence). Trimming took 3 bases from V and 4 from J, leaving 19 bases between them. The CDR3 protein is CSASKGGGARNQPQHF. DNA for the CDR3: TGCAGTGCTAGTAAAGGTGGCGGGGCCCGTAATCAGCCCCAGCATTTT.

CDR3 sequence: CASSLYQGAETQYF. The DNA for the CDR3 is TGCGCCAGCAGCTTGTACCAAGGGGCTGAGACCCAGTACTTC. This chain links TRBV5-1 with TRBJ2-5; D is perhaps TRBD1 (5 bases). This CDR3 has 14 amino acids. Per germline, CDR1 SGHRS and CDR2 YFSETQ. V lost 1 base and J 5 bases, leaving 12 bases between the germline ends.

CDR3 sequence (DNA): TGTGCCAGCAGTTACGGCTTGGGGGGCGGGGCACACGAGCAGTACTTC. Amino acid sequence: CASSYGLGGGAHEQYF. The J gene is TRBJ2-7, the V gene TRBV6-5, with D perhaps matching TRBD1 or TRBD2 (6 bases each). This CDR3 region has 16 residues. Between the trimmed V and J ends, which lost 2 bases and 5 bases, there was a span of 19 bases. Germline V lookup: CDR1 MNHEY, CDR2 SVGAGI.

The V and J genes are TRBV29-1 and TRBJ2-2, with D maybe TRBD2 (5 bases). V was cut by 4 bases and J by 6 bases, with 9 bases left in between. Germline V gives CDR1 SQVTM, CDR2 ANQGSEA. There are 12 residues in the CDR3. DNA for the CDR3: TGCAGCGTTGGAGTTAGCGCCGGGGAGCTGTTTTTT. Protein product: CSVGVSAGELFF.

The V and J genes are TRBV28 and TRBJ2-7; D is uncertain. CDR1 MDHEN and CDR2 SYDVKM come from the germline V gene. Trimming cost V 5 bases and J 6 bases, with 23 bases left between them. The CDR3 consists of 16 residues. The DNA of the CDR3 is TGTGCCAGCAGTATTTCGGGCAACGGAGAGAAGGGCGAGCAGTACTTC. Translating it yields CASSISGNGEKGEQYF.

The chain recombines TRBV7-9 with TRBJ1-1; D not resolved. V was trimmed by 2 bases and J by 2 bases, leaving 9 bases between them. Germline-derived CDR1 and CDR2 are SEHNR and FQNEAQ (reference sequence). The CDR3 has 14 amino acids. The CDR3 spells CASSLSELNTEAFF. The CDR3, as DNA: TGTGCCAGCAGCTTATCAGAACTAAACACTGAAGCTTTCTTT.

This clone appeared a single time. The chain employs TRBV5-1 and TRBJ2-3; D may be TRBD2 (5 bases). V shed 5 bases and J shed 4 bases, with 11 bases lying between them. This CDR3 is built from 13 residues. Germline-derived CDR1 and CDR2 are SGHRS and YFSETQ. CDR3: CASRTTGSDTQYF. The DNA of the CDR3 is TGCGCCAGCAGAACCACGGGGTCAGATACGCAGTATTTT.

The V and J genes are TRBV5-6 and TRBJ1-3; 7 bases are shared with TRBD1. The CDR3 is 17 amino acids. Germline CDR1 and CDR2: SGHDT and YYEEEE. Unmatched junction bases numbered 10, after V lost 4 bases and J lost 0 bases. For the CDR3, the DNA is TGTGCCAGCAGCCGGTATCTGGGACAGAACTCTGGAAACACCATATATTTT. It is translated as CASSRYLGQNSGNTIYF.

The chain carries TRBV14 and TRBJ2-7, with D uncertain. Germline lookup yields CDR1 SGHDN and CDR2 FVKESK. Between the trimmed V and J ends, which lost 4 bases and 3 bases, there was a span of 22 bases. This CDR3 is built from 17 residues. The CDR3 sequence: CASSPSSLRWGSYEQYF. CDR3 nucleotide sequence: TGTGCCAGCAGCCCCTCCTCCTTGCGTTGGGGAAGCTACGAGCAGTACTTC.

The chain has TRBV5-1 and TRBJ2-1; 15 nucleotides match TRBD2. This CDR3 comprises 15 residues. The V segment lost 4 bases and the J segment 10 bases; nucleotides outside the gene matches: 6. Germline V lookup: CDR1 SGHRS, CDR2 YFSETQ. For the CDR3, the DNA is TGCGCCAGCAGCGGACTAGCGGGAGGGCCAGGGGAGCAGTTCTTC. Amino acids: CASSGLAGGPGEQFF.

V and J are TRBV21-1 and TRBJ2-7; no check of the table's D call, TRBD2, against the DNA was made. TRBV21-1 is termed a pseudogene. The CDR3 contains 16 residues. Written as DNA, the CDR3 is TGTGCCAGCAGCACCCTACAAGTGGGGGGAGTTTGGGAGCAGTACTTC. Its translation is CASSTLQVGGVWEQYF.

The rearrangement joins TRBV7-9 to TRBJ2-1; tentatively, D is TRBD2 (6 bases). Trimming removed 4 bases at V and 8 bases at J, with 21 bases between. Germline V gives CDR1 SEHNR, CDR2 FQNEAQ (reference sequence). The CDR3 runs to 16 residues. CDR3 region: CASSSSARLVGDEQFF. The DNA of the CDR3 is TGTGCCAGCAGCTCATCAGCCCGACTAGTGGGTGATGAGCAGTTCTTC.

The DNA for the CDR3 is TGTGCCAGTAGTATCCAGGGGACAGATAGTGGCTACACCTTC. This sequence encodes CASSIQGTDSGYTF. The chain links TRBV19 to TRBJ1-2, with TRBD1 identical over 7 bases. The CDR3 contains 14 residues. V shed 3 bases, J shed 7 bases, and the junction held 8 bases outside the gene matches. Germline lookup yields CDR1 LNHDA and CDR2 SQIVND (reference sequence).

The CDR3 DNA reads as TGTGCCAGCAGCTTAAACGGTAACACCGGGGAGCTGTTTTTT. Translated: CASSLNGNTGELFF. The genes are TRBV11-2 and TRBJ2-2; no reliable D call. Per the germline V gene, CDR1 is SGHAT and CDR2 is FQNNGV. The V and J ends lost 2 bases and 2 bases respectively, with 6 bases between them. The CDR3 consists of 14 residues.

The chain joins TRBV5-4 to TRBJ2-2; D is unresolved. The CDR3 has 13 amino acids. V was clipped by 5 bases and J by 4 bases, with 9 bases between them. The V gene's germline CDR1 is SGHNT and CDR2 YYREEE (reference sequence). This chain's CDR3 is CASRNWGTGELFF. The CDR3 coding sequence is TGTGCCAGCAGAAATTGGGGCACCGGGGAGCTGTTTTTT.